This entry lists 26 T cell receptor beta chains sequenced from one sample in a study of OX40 agonist ivuxolimab in advanced cancers. Using immunoSEQ multiplex PCR, the repertoire was profiled, and TCRdb retains in-frame clones only, with some absent. The sample holds tens of thousands of clones, around 73% seen once. This specimen consisted of CD4+ or CD8+ T cells sorted from blood, obtained in a trial of the OX40 agonist ivuxolimab. The receptor source for this set is an adult with an advanced solid tumor such as melanoma, head and neck, liver or kidney cancer.

The V gene is TRBV11-2, the J gene TRBJ2-7, with 10 bases identical to TRBD1. The ends lost 2 bases at V and 6 bases at J; junction bases unmatched: 4. This CDR3 comprises 14 residues. Germline CDR1 is SGHAT and CDR2 is FQNNGV. DNA of the CDR3: TGTGCCAGCAGCTTAAGGGACAGGGGAGGCGAGCAGTACTTC. This sequence encodes CASSLRDRGGEQYF.

This clone was counted a few times. The V gene is TRBV28, the J gene TRBJ1-6; TRBD1 matches at 7 bases. The germline V gene has CDR1 MDHEN and CDR2 SYDVKM. With 2 bases clipped from V and 8 bases from J, the junction kept 12 bases outside the gene matches. The CDR3 totals 17 residues. In DNA form, the CDR3 reads TGTGCCAGCAGTTTAGTTATTGACAGGGCGGAGGATTCACCCCTCCACTTT. Encoded protein: CASSLVIDRAEDSPLHF.

The chain combines TRBV7-3 with TRBJ2-1; D may be TRBD2 (5 bases). With 5 bases removed from V and 13 bases from J, the gap between germline ends came to 15 bases. This CDR3 region has 12 residues. Germline V CDR1 and CDR2: SGHTA, FQGTGA. The CDR3 protein is CASSNLNGEQFF. CDR3 DNA: TGTGCCAGCAGCAACCTCAACGGGGAACAGTTCTTC.

V is TRBV2 and J is TRBJ1-1; 10 positions agree with TRBD1. V gave up 7 bases and J gave up 5 bases; unmatched junction bases: 4. Per germline, CDR1 SNHLY and CDR2 FYNNEI. The CDR3 is 13 amino acids. The CDR3 bases are TGTGCCAGCACATGGACAGGGGGGACTGAAGCTTTCTTT. Protein product: CASTWTGGTEAFF.

The chain employs TRBV4-2 and TRBJ1-5; D possibly corresponds to TRBD1 (6 bases). CDR1 is LGHNA, CDR2 YNFKEQ, per germline. Deletions cut 3 bases from V and 4 bases from J, with 7 bases between. This CDR3 is built from 13 residues. The CDR3 DNA sequence: TGTGCCAGCAGCCAGGGACAAAATCAGCCCCAGCATTTT. Its translation: CASSQGQNQPQHF.

The chain couples TRBV25-1 to TRBJ2-5; TRBD1 agrees at 8 bases. CDR1 is MGHDK and CDR2 is SYGVNS in the germline V gene. The CDR3 covers 17 residues. V lost 1 base, J lost 5 bases, and 12 bases stayed unmatched. The CDR3 region is CASSEWGQEGLRETQYF. CDR3 nucleotides: TGTGCCAGCAGTGAATGGGGACAGGAGGGTCTGAGGGAGACCCAGTACTTC.

This rearrangement joins TRBV9 to TRBJ2-1, with TRBD2 matching 14 bases. Germline assignment: CDR1 SGDLS and CDR2 YYNGEE. V lost 4 bases to trimming and J lost 10 bases; unmatched junction nucleotides: 7. This CDR3 region has 15 residues. In nucleotides, the CDR3 is TGTGCCAGCAGCCCGGGGACTAGCGGGGGAAAAGAGCAGTTCTTC. Protein: CASSPGTSGGKEQFF. Variable domain in full (rest from reference TRBV9 and TRBJ2-1): DSGVTQTPKHLITATGQRVTLRCSPRSGDLSVYWYQQSLDQGLQFLIQYYNGEERAKGNILERFSAQQFPDLHSELNLSSLELGDSALYFCASSPGTSGGKEQFFGPGTRLTVL.

This clone was seen more than once but under ten times. V gene TRBV4-2 combines with J gene TRBJ1-3, with D perhaps TRBD1 (6 bases). Germline-derived CDR1 and CDR2 are LGHNA and YNFKEQ. This CDR3 spans 16 amino acids. V dropped 5 bases and J dropped 0 bases, with 14 bases sitting between them. The CDR3 DNA sequence: TGTGCCAGCAGCTTGAGTTCGGACAGCTCTGGAAACACCATATATTTT. This codes for CASSLSSDSSGNTIYF.

This chain uses TRBV7-6 with TRBJ2-1, with 8 bases fitting TRBD1. Germline CDR1 and CDR2: SGHVS and FNYEAQ. Losses at the gene ends were 6 bases for V and 4 bases for J; bases not matched to a gene: 17. The CDR3 length is 18 residues. Here the CDR3 DNA reads TGTGCCAGCAGTCCAAAGGGGGGACCGACAGGGGAGTACAATGAGCAGTTCTTC. Translating gives CASSPKGGPTGEYNEQFF.

The rearrangement joins TRBV27 to TRBJ2-5, with TRBD2 as a possible D gene (6 bases). Trimming stripped 6 bases from V and 1 base from J, with 9 bases between. CDR1 and CDR2 from the germline V gene are MNHEY and SMNVEV (reference sequence). The CDR3 covers 13 residues. Here the CDR3 DNA reads TGTGCCAGCAGAGACGGGAGCCAAGAGACCCAGTACTTC. Its translation is CASRDGSQETQYF.

The chain combines TRBV27 with TRBJ2-3; no definite D call. Germline CDR1 and CDR2: MNHEY and SMNVEV (reference sequence). CDR3 length equals 14 residues. Trimming took off 0 bases at V and 6 bases at J, with 10 bases between the two ends. The CDR3 region is CASSLSPNHDTQYF. The DNA for the CDR3 is TGTGCCAGCAGTTTATCCCCCAACCACGATACGCAGTATTTT.

This sequence joins TRBV7-9 and TRBJ2-5; D possibly corresponds to TRBD1 (6 bases). V was trimmed by 4 bases and J by 5 bases, leaving 17 bases between them. Germline CDR1 SEHNR, CDR2 FQNEAQ (reference sequence). The CDR3 length is 15 residues. The CDR3 sequence: CASSYKQGIGETQYF. The CDR3 DNA reads TGTGCCAGCAGCTACAAACAGGGTATTGGGGAGACCCAGTACTTC.

This chain connects TRBV20-1 to TRBJ2-7; D perhaps matches TRBD1 (5 bases). This CDR3 has 11 residues. From germline, CDR1 is DFQATT and CDR2 SNEGSKA (reference sequence). Trimming left V 4 bases short and J 4 bases short, with 8 bases between. The CDR3 loop is CSATQGYEQYF. The CDR3 nucleotides read TGCAGTGCTACGCAGGGATACGAGCAGTACTTC.

V is TRBV28 and J is TRBJ2-1; the D gene is possibly TRBD1 (5 bases). Germline V gene sequence: CDR1 MDHEN, CDR2 SYDVKM. Trimming cost V 6 bases and J 5 bases, with 14 bases left between them. This CDR3 has 14 amino acids. The CDR3 is CASSFRQFDNEQFF. The CDR3 DNA reads TGTGCCAGCAGCTTTCGACAGTTCGACAATGAGCAGTTCTTC.

The gene calls are TRBV11-3 and TRBJ1-1; D not certain. Trimming stripped 1 base from V and 6 bases from J, with 9 bases between. Per germline, CDR1 SGHNT and CDR2 YENEEA. The CDR3 consists of 13 residues. CDR3 coding DNA: TGTGCCAGCAGCTTAGTGTCGGGAGCTGAAGCTTTCTTT. Translation gives CASSLVSGAEAFF. The complete variable domain, with remaining parts taken from reference TRBV11-3 and TRBJ1-1, reads EAGVVQSPRYKIIEKKQPVAFWCNPISGHNTLYWYLQNLGQGPELLIRYENEEAVDDSQLPKDRFSAERLKGVDSTLKIQPAELGDSAVYLCASSLVSGAEAFFGQGTRLTVV.

The chain couples TRBV6-5 to TRBJ2-5; D possibly corresponds to TRBD2 (5 bases). V lost 6 bases and J lost 5, with 19 bases in between. The CDR3 loop spans 15 amino acids. Looked up from germline, CDR1 is MNHEY and CDR2 is SVGAGI. The CDR3 sequence is CASSISSYAQETQYF. DNA of the CDR3: TGTGCCAGCAGCATTTCTAGCTACGCACAGGAGACCCAGTACTTC.

V usage is TRBV29-1 and J usage is TRBJ2-1, with D perhaps matching TRBD2 (6 bases). CDR1 SQVTM and CDR2 ANQGSEA come from the germline V gene. V was cut by 8 bases and J by 7 bases, with 21 bases left in between. The CDR3 has 14 residues. The CDR3 is CSTTGTEIWNEQFF. CDR3 sequence (DNA): TGCAGCACCACCGGGACTGAGATATGGAATGAGCAGTTCTTC.

The rearrangement joins TRBV5-4 to TRBJ2-5, with unresolved D. CDR3 length equals 14 residues. The germline V gene encodes CDR1 SGHNT and CDR2 YYREEE (reference sequence). The ends were cut back, 4 bases at V and 1 base at J, with 11 bases in the middle. In nucleotides, the CDR3 is TGTGCCAGCAGCCTGAATGGGCGCCAAGAGACCCAGTACTTC. Translating it yields CASSLNGRQETQYF.

By share, this clone counts as medium-sized. The V and J genes are TRBV5-6 and TRBJ2-7, with 11 bases that match TRBD1. The CDR3 extends over 14 amino acids. V was clipped by 3 bases and J by 3 bases; unmatched bases: 2. Germline CDR1 is SGHDT and CDR2 is YYEEEE. In nucleotides, the CDR3 is TGTGCCAGCAGCTACGGGACAGGGGGCTACGAGCAGTACTTC. The encoded protein is CASSYGTGGYEQYF.

The V gene is TRBV5-8, the J gene TRBJ2-2; D is uncertain. The CDR3 runs to 13 residues. Trimming took 4 bases from V and 4 from J, leaving 8 bases between them. Germline CDR1 SGHTS, CDR2 YDEGEE. In nucleotides, the CDR3 is TGTGCCAGCAGCCGGGTATTCACCGGGGAGCTGTTTTTT. The encoded protein is CASSRVFTGELFF.

This chain joins TRBV4-3 and TRBJ1-5; D call uncertain. This CDR3 is 14 amino acids long. Per the germline V gene, CDR1 is LGHNA and CDR2 is YSLEER. The germline V and J ends were trimmed by 1 base and 2 bases, with 6 bases remaining between them. The CDR3 sequence is CASSQAGGNQPQHF. CDR3 nucleotides: TGCGCCAGCAGCCAAGCGGGTGGCAATCAGCCCCAGCATTTT.

In this sample, this clone turned up once. Other nucleotide sequences from this sample produce the same CDR3. The chain recombines TRBV5-4 with TRBJ2-1; D unresolved. V was clipped by 5 bases and J by 0 bases, with 6 bases between them. The CDR3 covers 13 residues. CDR1 and CDR2 from the germline V gene are SGHNT and YYREEE (reference sequence). In DNA, the CDR3 is TGTGCCAGCAGAAAGGACTCCTACAATGAGCAGTTCTTC. This gives the protein CASRKDSYNEQFF.

J is TRBJ2-3 and V is TRBV7-2; 11 bases align to TRBD2. This CDR3 spans 15 amino acids. The V gene end was trimmed by 5 bases and the J gene end by 4 bases; junction bases not matched to a gene: 5. The germline gives CDR1 SGHTA, CDR2 FQGNSA. The CDR3 protein is CASSVLAGAPDTQYF. CDR3 in DNA: TGTGCCAGCAGCGTACTAGCGGGGGCCCCAGATACGCAGTATTTT.

In this sample, this clone turned up once. The J gene is TRBJ2-3, the V gene TRBV4-3, with D perhaps TRBD2 (5 bases). This CDR3 spans 13 amino acids. Germline V gives CDR1 LGHNA, CDR2 YSLEER. V shed 4 bases and J shed 5 bases, with 10 bases lying between them. The CDR3 bases are TGCGCCAGCAGCCCGCACCGGGGAGATACGCAGTATTTT. It specifies CASSPHRGDTQYF.

The chain has TRBV7-2 and TRBJ2-4; 10 positions agree with TRBD1. The CDR3 has 16 residues. CDR1 and CDR2 from the germline V gene are SGHTA and FQGNSA. V was pared by 5 bases and J by 1 base, with 5 bases of the junction left unmatched. The CDR3: CASSNPGQGAKNIQYF. Written as DNA, the CDR3 is TGTGCCAGCAGCAATCCGGGACAGGGGGCCAAAAACATTCAGTACTTC. Supplemented by reference TRBV7-2 and TRBJ2-4, the full variable domain reads GAGVSQSPSNKVTEKGKDVELRCDPISGHTALYWYRQSLGQGLEFLIYFQGNSAPDKSGLPSDRFSAERTGGSVSTLTIQRTQQEDSAVYLCASSNPGQGAKNIQYFGAGTRLSVL.

This chain joins TRBV7-9 and TRBJ1-1; no definite D call. The CDR3 sequence is 12 residues long. The germline V gene encodes CDR1 SEHNR and CDR2 FQNEAQ (reference sequence). The V and J ends lost 10 bases and 1 base respectively, with 10 bases between them. The CDR3 loop is CAMDEGNTEAFF. As DNA, the CDR3 is TGTGCCATGGACGAAGGGAACACTGAAGCTTTCTTT.